This is a list of T cell receptor beta chains from one sample in a study of T-cell reconstitution after alpha-beta-depleted transplantation in children. Each CDR3 protein gets one entry after TCRdb re-called the PCR reads with MiXCR. The data hold some 830,000 distinct CDR3 sequences, with 15% to 20% observed a single time. Sequenced material: PBMCs, mostly from graft donor cells, taken 360 days after TCRalphabeta/CD19-depleted stem cell transplant. Receptors originate from a male patient under 18 who had a stem cell transplant for acute lymphoblastic leukemia, so the T cells may come from the graft donor. Each CDR3 is given with its conserved first and last residue. The order of the fields is CDR3 length, clone size, J gene, V gene, D gene, CDR3 DNA, CDR3 protein. A D gene is named only where the DNA matches it firmly. For some rows the clone size is stated as once, few or many, or as a class when expanded; others skip it.

len: 17
abundance: few
j_gene: TRBJ2-2
v_gene: TRBV4-1
d_gene: .
CDR3nt: TGCGCCAGCAGCCAAGGGACTCTCTTCGACTACACCGGGGAGCTGTTTTTT
CDR3aa: CASSQGTLFDYTGELFF

len: 12
abundance: .
j_gene: TRBJ2-1
v_gene: TRBV24-1
d_gene: .
CDR3nt: TGTGCCACCAGTGGGGGAAGGCATGAGCAGTTCTTC
CDR3aa: CATSGGRHEQFF

len: 16
abundance: few
j_gene: TRBJ2-1
v_gene: TRBV15
d_gene: .
CDR3nt: TGTGCCACCAGCGCCGGGCTCACGGGTCAAACGAATGAGCAGTTCTTC
CDR3aa: CATSAGLTGQTNEQFF

len: 15
abundance: few
j_gene: TRBJ2-7
v_gene: TRBV5-1
d_gene: TRBD1
CDR3nt: TGCGCCAGCAGCCCCACACAGGGGGCGGTGTACGAGCAGTACTTC
CDR3aa: CASSPTQGAVYEQYF

len: 15
abundance: few
j_gene: TRBJ2-2
v_gene: TRBV12-3/TRBV12-4
d_gene: TRBD1
CDR3nt: TGTGCCAGCAGTCCCGTAGGGGGCCCTTTCGGGGAGCTGTTTTTT
CDR3aa: CASSPVGGPFGELFF

len: 16
abundance: few
j_gene: TRBJ2-3
v_gene: TRBV5-1
d_gene: .
CDR3nt: TGCGCCAGCAGCTTGCTTTCAGCAACTAGCACAGATACGCAGTATTTT
CDR3aa: CASSLLSATSTDTQYF

len: 16
abundance: few
j_gene: TRBJ1-1
v_gene: TRBV4-1
d_gene: TRBD1
CDR3nt: TGCGCCAGCAGCCAAGGTCCTAACAGGGGTCGCACTGAAGCTTTCTTT
CDR3aa: CASSQGPNRGRTEAFF

len: 14
abundance: few
j_gene: TRBJ2-2
v_gene: TRBV15
d_gene: .
CDR3nt: TGTGCCACCAGCAGAGATAGGGTAGCCGGGGAGCTGTTTTTT
CDR3aa: CATSRDRVAGELFF

len: 15
abundance: many
j_gene: TRBJ1-5
v_gene: TRBV4-1
d_gene: .
CDR3nt: TGCGCCAGCAGCCAAATTGGGACTAGCAATCAGCCCCAGCATTTT
CDR3aa: CASSQIGTSNQPQHF

len: 14
abundance: .
j_gene: TRBJ2-5
v_gene: TRBV4-1
d_gene: .
CDR3nt: TGCGCCAGCAGCGCCACAGGGGGGGGAGAGACCCAGTACTTC
CDR3aa: CASSATGGGETQYF

len: 14
abundance: .
j_gene: TRBJ2-7
v_gene: TRBV20-1
d_gene: TRBD1
CDR3nt: TGCAGTGCTAGGGACAGGGTCTTCTCCTACGAGCAGTACTTC
CDR3aa: CSARDRVFSYEQYF

len: 13
abundance: many
j_gene: TRBJ2-5
v_gene: TRBV20-1
d_gene: .
CDR3nt: TGCAGTGCTAGGCCGGGTATGGGAGAGACCCAGTACTTC
CDR3aa: CSARPGMGETQYF

len: 13
abundance: .
j_gene: TRBJ2-2
v_gene: TRBV12-3/TRBV12-4
d_gene: .
CDR3nt: TGTGCCAGCAGTACTGCCGGCGGCGGGGAGCTGTTTTTT
CDR3aa: CASSTAGGGELFF

len: 15
abundance: .
j_gene: TRBJ2-1
v_gene: TRBV19
d_gene: .
CDR3nt: TGTGCCAGTAGTATAGATTGGATTAGCTACAATGAGCAGTTCTTC
CDR3aa: CASSIDWISYNEQFF

len: 15
abundance: few
j_gene: TRBJ2-7
v_gene: TRBV20-1
d_gene: .
CDR3nt: TGCAGTGCTCGTCGTTTCGCGGAGGGCTCCTACGAGCAGTACTTC
CDR3aa: CSARRFAEGSYEQYF

len: 14
abundance: few
j_gene: TRBJ1-5
v_gene: TRBV20-1
d_gene: .
CDR3nt: TGCAGTGGCCATAAATCAGGGTTAGGTCAGCCCCAGCATTTT
CDR3aa: CSGHKSGLGQPQHF

len: 12
abundance: few
j_gene: TRBJ2-5
v_gene: TRBV15
d_gene: .
CDR3nt: TGTGCCACCAGCGGGCTAGAAGAGACCCAGTACTTC
CDR3aa: CATSGLEETQYF

len: 17
abundance: .
j_gene: TRBJ2-5
v_gene: TRBV3-1
d_gene: TRBD2
CDR3nt: TGTGCCAGCAGCCAAGGGGGACTAGCGGGAGTAGGCGAGACCCAGTACTTC
CDR3aa: CASSQGGLAGVGETQYF

len: 15
abundance: few
j_gene: TRBJ2-3
v_gene: TRBV4-2
d_gene: TRBD1
CDR3nt: TGTGCCAGCAGGCTAGGGGACAGGGACACAGATACGCAGTATTTT
CDR3aa: CASRLGDRDTDTQYF

len: 20
abundance: many
j_gene: TRBJ2-4
v_gene: TRBV11-3
d_gene: .
CDR3nt: TGTGCCAGCAGCTTAGGCCGAGAACTGGTTGGGATGGGTACCGAAAACATTCAGTACTTC
CDR3aa: CASSLGRELVGMGTENIQYF

len: 14
abundance: few
j_gene: TRBJ2-5
v_gene: TRBV11-2
d_gene: .
CDR3nt: TGTGCCAGCAGCTTAGGCAGGTTATCAGAGACCCAGTACTTC
CDR3aa: CASSLGRLSETQYF

len: 16
abundance: few
j_gene: TRBJ2-3
v_gene: TRBV5-6
d_gene: .
CDR3nt: TGTGCCAGCATCGGACAGACCTGGATCGGCACAGATACGCAGTATTTT
CDR3aa: CASIGQTWIGTDTQYF

len: 14
abundance: few
j_gene: TRBJ2-1
v_gene: TRBV3-1
d_gene: .
CDR3nt: TGTGCCAGCATCTTCCACGGAGGGCGGGTTGAGCAGTTCTTC
CDR3aa: CASIFHGGRVEQFF

len: 14
abundance: few
j_gene: TRBJ2-7
v_gene: TRBV5-1
d_gene: .
CDR3nt: TGCGCCAGCAGCCAAGGAGGGGACTCGGGCGAGCAGTACTTC
CDR3aa: CASSQGGDSGEQYF

len: 13
abundance: many
j_gene: TRBJ2-3
v_gene: TRBV5-6
d_gene: .
CDR3nt: TGTGCCAGCAGCTTCATCTCACGAGATACGCAGTATTTT
CDR3aa: CASSFISRDTQYF

len: 14
abundance: once
j_gene: TRBJ2-7
v_gene: TRBV7-9
d_gene: .
CDR3nt: TGTGCCAGCAGTCGCGAACCCGGGTTGGGAGAGCAGTACTTC
CDR3aa: CASSREPGLGEQYF

len: 13
abundance: .
j_gene: TRBJ1-6
v_gene: TRBV15
d_gene: .
CDR3nt: TGTGCCACCAGCAGAGTAACAGGTTCACCCCTCCACTTT
CDR3aa: CATSRVTGSPLHF